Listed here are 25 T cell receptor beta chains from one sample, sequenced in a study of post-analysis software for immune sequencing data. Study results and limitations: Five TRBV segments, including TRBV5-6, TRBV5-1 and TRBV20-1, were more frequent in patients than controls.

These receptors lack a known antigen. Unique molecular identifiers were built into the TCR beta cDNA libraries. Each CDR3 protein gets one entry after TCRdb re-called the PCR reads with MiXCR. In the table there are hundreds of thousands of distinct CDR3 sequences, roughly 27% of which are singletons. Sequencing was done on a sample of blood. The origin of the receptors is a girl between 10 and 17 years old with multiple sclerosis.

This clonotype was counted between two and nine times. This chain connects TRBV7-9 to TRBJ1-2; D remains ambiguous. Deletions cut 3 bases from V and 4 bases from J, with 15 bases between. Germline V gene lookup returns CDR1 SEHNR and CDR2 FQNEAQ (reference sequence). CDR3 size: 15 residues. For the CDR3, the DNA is TGTGCCAGCAGCTTTGGCCCCGGATCGCTCTATGGCTACACCTTC. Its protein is CASSFGPGSLYGYTF.

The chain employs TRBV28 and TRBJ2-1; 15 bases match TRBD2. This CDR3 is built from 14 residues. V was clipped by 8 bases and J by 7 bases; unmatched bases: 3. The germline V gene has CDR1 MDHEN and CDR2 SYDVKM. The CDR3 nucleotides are TGTGCCAGCGGGACTAGCGGGAGGCGGAATGAGCAGTTCTTC. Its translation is CASGTSGRRNEQFF. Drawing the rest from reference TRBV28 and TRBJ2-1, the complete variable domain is DVKVTQSSRYLVKRTGEKVFLECVQDMDHENMFWYRQDPGLGLRLIYFSYDVKMKEKGDIPEGYSVSREKKERFSLILESASTNQTSMYLCASGTSGRRNEQFFGPGTRLTVL.

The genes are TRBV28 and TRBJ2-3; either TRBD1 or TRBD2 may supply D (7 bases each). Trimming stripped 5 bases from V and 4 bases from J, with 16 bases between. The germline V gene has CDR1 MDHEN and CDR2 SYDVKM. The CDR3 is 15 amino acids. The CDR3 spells CASSRRQGGADTQYF. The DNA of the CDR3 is TGTGCCAGCAGTCGTAGACAGGGAGGGGCAGATACGCAGTATTTT. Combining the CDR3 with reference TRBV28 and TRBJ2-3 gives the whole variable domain DVKVTQSSRYLVKRTGEKVFLECVQDMDHENMFWYRQDPGLGLRLIYFSYDVKMKEKGDIPEGYSVSREKKERFSLILESASTNQTSMYLCASSRRQGGADTQYFGPGTRLTVL.

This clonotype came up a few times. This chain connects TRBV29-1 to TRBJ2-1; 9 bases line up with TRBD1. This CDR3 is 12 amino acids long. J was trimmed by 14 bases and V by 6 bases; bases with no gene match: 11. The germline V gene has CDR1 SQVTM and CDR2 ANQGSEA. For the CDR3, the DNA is TGCAGCGTCGACGGGGAGAGACAGGGGGAGTTCTTC. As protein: CSVDGERQGEFF.

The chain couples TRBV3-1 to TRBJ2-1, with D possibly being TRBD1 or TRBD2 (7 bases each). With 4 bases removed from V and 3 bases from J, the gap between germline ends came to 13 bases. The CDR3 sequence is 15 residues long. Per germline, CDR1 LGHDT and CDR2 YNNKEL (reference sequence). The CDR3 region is CASSPGGVGYNEQFF. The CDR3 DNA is TGTGCCAGCAGCCCAGGGGGGGTTGGCTACAATGAGCAGTTCTTC.

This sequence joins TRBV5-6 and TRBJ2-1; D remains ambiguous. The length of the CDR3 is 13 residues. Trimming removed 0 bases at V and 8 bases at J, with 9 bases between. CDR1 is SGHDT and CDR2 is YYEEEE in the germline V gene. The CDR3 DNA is TGTGCCAGCAGCTTGGCCCCCTTGCATGAGCAGTTCTTC. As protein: CASSLAPLHEQFF.

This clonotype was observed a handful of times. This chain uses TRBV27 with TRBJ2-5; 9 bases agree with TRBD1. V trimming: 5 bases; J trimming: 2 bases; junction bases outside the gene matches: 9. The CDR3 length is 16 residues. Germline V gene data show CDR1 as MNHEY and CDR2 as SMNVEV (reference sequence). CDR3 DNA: TGTGCCAGCAGTACCCACAGGGGGCCCCTTCAAGAGACCCAGTACTTC. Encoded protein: CASSTHRGPLQETQYF.

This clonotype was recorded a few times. CDR3 protein: CSVDGTEKNYGYTF. In DNA form, the CDR3 reads TGCAGCGTTGATGGGACAGAAAAGAACTATGGCTACACCTTC. V is TRBV29-1 and J is TRBJ1-2; 7 positions agree with TRBD1. The V gene's germline CDR1 is SQVTM and CDR2 ANQGSEA. V was pared by 3 bases and J by 2 bases, with 6 bases of the junction left unmatched. The CDR3 spans 14 residues.

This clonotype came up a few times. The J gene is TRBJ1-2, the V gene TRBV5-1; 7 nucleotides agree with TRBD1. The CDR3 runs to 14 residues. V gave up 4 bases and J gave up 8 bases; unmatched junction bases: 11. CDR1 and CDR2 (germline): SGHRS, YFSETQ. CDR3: CASSLRGAPGGYTF. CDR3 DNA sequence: TGCGCCAGCAGCCTCAGGGGGGCCCCAGGAGGCTACACCTTC. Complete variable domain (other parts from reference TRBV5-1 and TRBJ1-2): KAGVTQTPRYLIKTRGQQVTLSCSPISGHRSVSWYQQTPGQGLQFLFEYFSETQRNKGNFPGRFSGRQFSNSRSEMNVSTLELGDSALYLCASSLRGAPGGYTFGSGTRLTVV.

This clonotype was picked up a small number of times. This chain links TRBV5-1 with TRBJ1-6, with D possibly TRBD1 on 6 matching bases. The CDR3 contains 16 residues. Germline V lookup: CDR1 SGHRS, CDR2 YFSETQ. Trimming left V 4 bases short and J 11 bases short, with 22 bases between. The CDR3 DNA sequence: TGCGCCAGCAGCCAATGGGACATCGCCGGTTTTGCACCCCTCCACTTT. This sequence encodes CASSQWDIAGFAPLHF.

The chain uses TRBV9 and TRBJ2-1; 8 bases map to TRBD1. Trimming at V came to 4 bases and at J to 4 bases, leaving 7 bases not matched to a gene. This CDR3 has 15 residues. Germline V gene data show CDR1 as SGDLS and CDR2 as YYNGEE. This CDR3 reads CASSTRDRTYNEQFF. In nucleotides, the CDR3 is TGTGCCAGCAGCACCCGGGACAGGACGTACAATGAGCAGTTCTTC. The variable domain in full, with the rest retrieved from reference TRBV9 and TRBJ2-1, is DSGVTQTPKHLITATGQRVTLRCSPRSGDLSVYWYQQSLDQGLQFLIQYYNGEERAKGNILERFSAQQFPDLHSELNLSSLELGDSALYFCASSTRDRTYNEQFFGPGTRLTVL.

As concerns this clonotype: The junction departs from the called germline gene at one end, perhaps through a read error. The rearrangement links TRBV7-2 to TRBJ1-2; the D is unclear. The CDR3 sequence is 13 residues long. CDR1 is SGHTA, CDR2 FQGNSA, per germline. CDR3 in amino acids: CASGLAVNYGYTF. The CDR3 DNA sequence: TGTGCCAGCGGCTTAGCAGTAAACTATGGCTACACCTTC.

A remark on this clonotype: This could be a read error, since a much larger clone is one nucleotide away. CDR3 protein: CSPRGLGQETQYF. The CDR3 bases are TGCAGTCCTAGAGGACTCGGGCAAGAGACCCAGTACTTC. This chain connects TRBV20-1 to TRBJ2-5; D may be TRBD2 (5 bases). The CDR3 spans 13 residues. Per germline, CDR1 DFQATT and CDR2 SNEGSKA (reference sequence).

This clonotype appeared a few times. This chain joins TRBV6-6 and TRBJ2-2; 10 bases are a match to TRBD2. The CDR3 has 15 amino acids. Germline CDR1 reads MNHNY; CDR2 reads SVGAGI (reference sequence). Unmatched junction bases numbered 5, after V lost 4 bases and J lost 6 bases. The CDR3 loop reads CASSSLAGVSGELFF. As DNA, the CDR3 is TGTGCCAGCAGTTCTCTAGCGGGAGTGTCCGGGGAGCTGTTTTTT.

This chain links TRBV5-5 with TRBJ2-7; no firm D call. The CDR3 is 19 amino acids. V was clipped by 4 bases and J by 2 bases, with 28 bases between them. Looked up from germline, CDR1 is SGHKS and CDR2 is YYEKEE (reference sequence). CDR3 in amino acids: CASSNRIWSVAQETYEQYF. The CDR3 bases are TGTGCCAGCAGCAATCGGATATGGAGTGTAGCCCAGGAAACCTACGAGCAGTACTTC.

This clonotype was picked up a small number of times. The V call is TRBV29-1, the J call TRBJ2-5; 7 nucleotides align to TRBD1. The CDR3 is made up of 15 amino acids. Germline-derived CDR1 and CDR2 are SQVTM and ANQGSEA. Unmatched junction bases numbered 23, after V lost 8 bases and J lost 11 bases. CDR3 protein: CSSESGTVYNNEQYF. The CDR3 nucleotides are TGCAGCTCGGAATCCGGGACAGTGTATAACAATGAGCAGTACTTC.

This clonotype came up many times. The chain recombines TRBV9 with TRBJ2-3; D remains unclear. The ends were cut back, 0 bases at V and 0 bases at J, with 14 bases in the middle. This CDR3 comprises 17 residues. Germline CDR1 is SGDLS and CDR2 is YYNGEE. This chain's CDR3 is CASSVAGRVTSTDTQYF. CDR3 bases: TGTGCCAGCAGCGTAGCTGGAAGGGTCACTAGCACAGATACGCAGTATTTT. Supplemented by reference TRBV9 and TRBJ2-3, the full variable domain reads DSGVTQTPKHLITATGQRVTLRCSPRSGDLSVYWYQQSLDQGLQFLIQYYNGEERAKGNILERFSAQQFPDLHSELNLSSLELGDSALYFCASSVAGRVTSTDTQYFGPGTRLTVL.

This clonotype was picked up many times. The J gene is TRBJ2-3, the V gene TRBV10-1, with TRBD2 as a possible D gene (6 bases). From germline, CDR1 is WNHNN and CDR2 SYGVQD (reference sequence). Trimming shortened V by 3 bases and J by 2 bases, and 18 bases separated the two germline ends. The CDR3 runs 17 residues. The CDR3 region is CASSDPSAGGNTDTQYF. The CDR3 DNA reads TGCGCCAGCAGTGACCCCTCAGCTGGCGGGAACACAGATACGCAGTATTTT.

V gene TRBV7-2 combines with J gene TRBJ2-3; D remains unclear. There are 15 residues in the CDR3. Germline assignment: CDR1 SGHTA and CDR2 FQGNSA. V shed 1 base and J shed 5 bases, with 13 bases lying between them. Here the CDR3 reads CASSLESRNLDTQYF. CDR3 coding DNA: TGTGCCAGCAGCTTAGAATCGAGGAACTTAGATACGCAGTATTTT.

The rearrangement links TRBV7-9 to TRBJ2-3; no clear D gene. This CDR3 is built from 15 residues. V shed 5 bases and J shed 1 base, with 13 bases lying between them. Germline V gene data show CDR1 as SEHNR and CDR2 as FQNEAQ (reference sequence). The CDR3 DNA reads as TGTGCCAGCAGCCCACCCCATGGGGGCACAGATACGCAGTATTTT. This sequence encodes CASSPPHGGTDTQYF.

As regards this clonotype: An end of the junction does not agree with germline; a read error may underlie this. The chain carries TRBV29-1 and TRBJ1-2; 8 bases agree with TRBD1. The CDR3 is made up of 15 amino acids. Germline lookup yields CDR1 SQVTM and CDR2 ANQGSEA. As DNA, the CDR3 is TGCAGCGTTGAAGATCGCCACAGGGGGAACTATGGTTACACCTTC. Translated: CSVEDRHRGNYGYTF.

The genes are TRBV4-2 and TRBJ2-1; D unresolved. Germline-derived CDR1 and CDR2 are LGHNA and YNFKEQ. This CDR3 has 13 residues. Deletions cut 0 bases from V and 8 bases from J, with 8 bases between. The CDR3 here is CASSQEPADEQFF. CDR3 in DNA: TGTGCCAGCAGCCAAGAGCCCGCCGATGAGCAGTTCTTC.

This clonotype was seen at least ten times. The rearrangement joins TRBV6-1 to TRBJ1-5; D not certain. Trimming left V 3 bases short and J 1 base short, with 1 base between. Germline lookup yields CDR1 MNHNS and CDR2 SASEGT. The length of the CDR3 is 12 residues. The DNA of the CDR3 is TGTGCCAGCAGTGACAGCAATCAGCCCCAGCATTTT. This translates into CASSDSNQPQHF.

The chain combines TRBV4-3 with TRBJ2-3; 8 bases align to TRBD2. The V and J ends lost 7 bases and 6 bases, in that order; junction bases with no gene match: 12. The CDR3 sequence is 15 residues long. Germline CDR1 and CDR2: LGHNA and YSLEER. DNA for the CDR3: TGCGCCAGCAACCTATCTCCGGGAGGGCCTGATACGCAGTATTTT. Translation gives CASNLSPGGPDTQYF.

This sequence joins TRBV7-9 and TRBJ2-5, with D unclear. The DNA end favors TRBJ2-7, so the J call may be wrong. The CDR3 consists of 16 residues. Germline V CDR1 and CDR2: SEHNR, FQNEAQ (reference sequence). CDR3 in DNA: TGTGCCAGCAGCTCCCCGGCGAAGGGAAGATCCTACGAGCAGTACTTC. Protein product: CASSSPAKGRSYEQYF.